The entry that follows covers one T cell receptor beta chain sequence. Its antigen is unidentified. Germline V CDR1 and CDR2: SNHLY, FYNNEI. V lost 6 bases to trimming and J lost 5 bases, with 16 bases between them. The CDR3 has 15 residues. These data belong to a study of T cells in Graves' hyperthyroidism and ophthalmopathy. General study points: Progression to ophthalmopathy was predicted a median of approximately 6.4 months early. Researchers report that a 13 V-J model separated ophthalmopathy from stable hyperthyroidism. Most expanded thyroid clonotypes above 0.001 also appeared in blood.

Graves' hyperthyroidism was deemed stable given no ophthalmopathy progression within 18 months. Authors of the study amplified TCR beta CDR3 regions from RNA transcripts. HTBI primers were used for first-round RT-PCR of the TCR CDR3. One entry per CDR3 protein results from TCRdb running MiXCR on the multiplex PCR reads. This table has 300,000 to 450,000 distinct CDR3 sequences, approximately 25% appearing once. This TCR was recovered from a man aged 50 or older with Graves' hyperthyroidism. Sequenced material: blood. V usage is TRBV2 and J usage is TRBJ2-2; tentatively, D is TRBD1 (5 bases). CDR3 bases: TGTGCCAGCAGACCCGGGCCAGGGAAAACCGGGGAGCTGTTTTTT. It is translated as CASRPGPGKTGELFF. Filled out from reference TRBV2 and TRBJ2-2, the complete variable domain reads EPEVTQTPSHQVTQMGQEVILRCVPISNHLYFYWYRQILGQKVEFLVSFYNNEISEKSEIFDDQFSVERPDGSNFTLKIRSTKLEDSAMYFCASRPGPGKTGELFFGEGSRLTVL.